A single sample is the source of the 17 T cell receptor beta chains below, sequenced in a study of T cells of healthy individuals. TCRdb independently ran MiXCR on the 5' RACE reads; one entry per CDR3 protein. The repertoire includes tens of thousands of distinct CDR3 sequences, 4% to 5.5% of them detected once, and 9.2% sits in the top ten. The source is a human donor in good health.

This clonotype came up many times. The chain joins TRBV7-2 to TRBJ2-1; D may be TRBD2 (6 bases). CDR3 length: 18 amino acids. The V end lost 1 base, the J end lost 0 bases, and 16 bases lay between the germline ends. Germline lookup yields CDR1 SGHTA and CDR2 FQGNSA. CDR3 DNA: TGTGCCAGCAGCTTAGGCCCCCCGGGAGCGAGCTCCTACAATGAGCAGTTCTTC. Protein sequence: CASSLGPPGASSYNEQFF.

At least ten counts were recorded for this clonotype. The chain joins TRBV7-2 to TRBJ2-5; D is unclear. Germline V gene sequence: CDR1 SGHTA, CDR2 FQGNSA. This CDR3 is 12 amino acids long. Trimming shortened V by 6 bases and J by 5 bases, and 10 bases separated the two germline ends. For the CDR3, the DNA is TGTGCCAGCAGGCGCGCCGGGGAGACCCAGTACTTC. Its translation: CASRRAGETQYF.

This clonotype was detected a few times. The V call is TRBV19, the J call TRBJ1-4, with 9 bases fitting TRBD1. Per the germline V gene, CDR1 is LNHDA and CDR2 is SQIVND (reference sequence). This CDR3 has 13 amino acids. J was trimmed by 12 bases and V by 7 bases; bases with no gene match: 9. In DNA form, the CDR3 reads TGTGCCAGTACGGGACAGGGTTTTGGAGAACTGTTTTTT. It encodes CASTGQGFGELFF. The whole variable domain, remainder taken from reference TRBV19 and TRBJ1-4, is DGGITQSPKYLFRKEGQNVTLSCEQNLNHDAMYWYRQDPGQGLRLIYYSQIVNDFQKGDIAEGYSVSREKKESFPLTVTSAQKNPTAFYLCASTGQGFGELFFGSGTQLSVL.

This clonotype was recorded many times. The chain has TRBV6-2 or TRBV6-3 and TRBJ2-3; D is uncertain. This CDR3 has 11 residues. Per the germline V gene, CDR1 is MNHEY and CDR2 is SVGEGT. Trimming removed 7 bases at V and 5 bases at J, with 7 bases between. Here the CDR3 DNA reads TGTGCCAGCACCTGGCAAGATACGCAGTATTTT. The encoded protein is CASTWQDTQYF.

The chain employs TRBV30 and TRBJ2-5; D may be TRBD1 (5 bases). There are 15 residues in the CDR3. Between the trimmed V and J ends, which lost 1 base and 6 bases, there was a span of 18 bases. Germline CDR1 GTSNPN, CDR2 SVGIG (reference sequence). CDR3 protein: CAWSADGAVLKTQYF. Here the CDR3 DNA reads TGTGCCTGGAGTGCAGATGGGGCCGTATTGAAGACCCAGTACTTC.

This clonotype was found many times. The chain has TRBV7-6 and TRBJ2-3; D is ambiguous. V gave up 3 bases and J gave up 2 bases, with 9 bases separating them. Germline CDR1 reads SGHVS; CDR2 reads FNYEAQ. CDR3 length: 14 amino acids. This CDR3 is CASSFTSATDTQYF. The CDR3 DNA sequence: TGTGCCAGCAGCTTCACTTCTGCCACAGATACGCAGTATTTT.

This clonotype was seen ten or more times. The chain recombines TRBV2 with TRBJ2-7, with 8 bases matching TRBD1. This CDR3 region has 13 residues. Germline V gives CDR1 SNHLY, CDR2 FYNNEI. V shed 8 bases and J 4 bases; nucleotides not matched to a gene: 7. In nucleotides, the CDR3 is TGTGCCAGCTGCCCAGGGGGCCAGTACGAGCAGTACTTC. This encodes CASCPGGQYEQYF. Using reference TRBV2 and TRBJ2-7 for the parts outside the CDR3, the full variable domain is EPEVTQTPSHQVTQMGQEVILRCVPISNHLYFYWYRQILGQKVEFLVSFYNNEISEKSEIFDDQFSVERPDGSNFTLKIRSTKLEDSAMYFCASCPGGQYEQYFGPGTRLTVT.

This clonotype was seen ten or more times. The V and J genes are TRBV20-1 and TRBJ1-2, with TRBD1 as a possible D gene (5 bases). This CDR3 comprises 15 residues. The V and J ends lost 6 bases and 4 bases respectively, with 21 bases between them. In germline, CDR1 is DFQATT, CDR2 SNEGSKA (reference sequence). Here the CDR3 DNA reads TGCAGTGCCAATGCCAACGGGCCAGGGCCCTATGGCTACACCTTC. Translating gives CSANANGPGPYGYTF.

The gene calls are TRBV10-3 and TRBJ1-2, with unresolved D. The V gene lost 0 bases and the J gene lost 4 bases, with 9 bases spanning the gap. Germline loops: CDR1 ENHRY, CDR2 SYGVKD. This CDR3 has 14 amino acids. In nucleotides, the CDR3 is TGTGCCATCAGTGAGTCGAAACGGGGCTATGGCTACACCTTC. It is translated as CAISESKRGYGYTF.

This clonotype was seen at least ten times. This chain uses TRBV12-3 or TRBV12-4 with TRBJ2-1; D ambiguous. The CDR3 totals 11 residues. V lost 1 base and J 13 bases, leaving 8 bases between the germline ends. CDR3 loop: CASSLGSPQFF. The CDR3 nucleotides read TGTGCCAGCAGTTTAGGTAGTCCCCAGTTCTTC.

The sample holds a few counts of this clonotype. The V gene is TRBV2, the J gene TRBJ2-1; possibly TRBD1 or TRBD2 for D (5 bases each). Trimming shortened V by 4 bases and J by 4 bases, and 14 bases separated the two germline ends. The CDR3 has 15 amino acids. The germline V gene encodes CDR1 SNHLY and CDR2 FYNNEI. For the CDR3, the DNA is TGTGCCAGCAGTGTCACCGGGACGGATTACAATGAGCAGTTCTTC. It translates to CASSVTGTDYNEQFF.

This clonotype showed up just a few times. This rearrangement joins TRBV9 to TRBJ1-2; D may be TRBD1 (5 bases). The CDR3 runs 14 residues. V lost 4 bases and J 4 bases, leaving 14 bases between the germline ends. CDR1 SGDLS and CDR2 YYNGEE come from the germline V gene. The CDR3 DNA sequence: TGTGCCAGCAGCATCGACAGAGAACTCTATGGCTACACCTTC. Amino acids: CASSIDRELYGYTF.

This clonotype was counted many times. The chain links TRBV6-6 to TRBJ2-3; TRBD2 matches at 7 bases. With V trimmed by 2 bases and J by 3 bases, 8 bases remained unmatched. This CDR3 comprises 16 residues. Germline V gene lookup returns CDR1 MNHNY and CDR2 SVGAGI (reference sequence). The CDR3 here is CASSYTVAGSTDTQYF. DNA for the CDR3: TGTGCCAGCAGTTACACAGTAGCGGGTTCTACAGATACGCAGTATTTT.

This clonotype has at least ten counts. The rearrangement joins TRBV6-1 to TRBJ2-7; D is unresolved. V was clipped by 7 bases and J by 4 bases, with 5 bases between them. CDR3 length: 10 residues. Looked up from germline, CDR1 is MNHNS and CDR2 is SASEGT. The CDR3 bases are TGTGCCAGCAACTATTACGAGCAGTACTTC. This encodes CASNYYEQYF.

The V gene is TRBV27, the J gene TRBJ1-1, with a tentative D call TRBD1 (6 bases). V was shortened by 3 bases and J by 5 bases, with 19 bases between the two germline ends. The CDR3 loop spans 16 amino acids. The V gene's germline CDR1 is MNHEY and CDR2 SMNVEV (reference sequence). The chain's CDR3 is CASSFAANLRGTEAFF. CDR3 coding DNA: TGTGCCAGCAGTTTCGCTGCAAACCTCAGGGGAACTGAAGCTTTCTTT.

This clonotype has ten or more counts. This sequence joins TRBV20-1 and TRBJ1-5, with D maybe TRBD1 (6 bases). The germline V and J ends were trimmed by 3 bases and 2 bases, with 14 bases remaining between them. The CDR3 extends over 15 amino acids. The germline gives CDR1 DFQATT, CDR2 SNEGSKA (reference sequence). Written as DNA, the CDR3 is TGCAGTGCTAGTAATAAACAGGGAGGCAATCAGCCCCAGCATTTT. Protein product: CSASNKQGGNQPQHF.

This clonotype was found many times. V is TRBV6-2 or TRBV6-3 and J is TRBJ2-1, with 8 bases fitting TRBD2. Germline V gene sequence: CDR1 MNHEY, CDR2 SVGEGT. V lost 6 bases to trimming and J lost 0 bases; unmatched junction nucleotides: 7. This CDR3 comprises 16 residues. The CDR3: CASSYEREFSYNEQFF. The DNA for the CDR3 is TGTGCCAGCAGCTATGAGCGGGAGTTCTCCTACAATGAGCAGTTCTTC.